Below are 2 T cell receptor beta chains sequenced from a single sample in a study of T-cell memory formation after mild COVID-19. TCRdb re-called the 5' RACE reads through MiXCR, storing one row per CDR3 protein. Here the sample spans 150,000 or so distinct CDR3 sequences, roughly 28% being singletons. The specimen sequenced was PBMCs or a T cell subset sorted from them (not recorded which). These receptors originate from an adult woman who had mild COVID-19 (a few samples of this study predate the infection). Cell type and time point are not known.

This clonotype has a handful of counts. V gene TRBV20-1 combines with J gene TRBJ2-5; tentative D call: TRBD2 (6 bases). Germline V lookup: CDR1 DFQATT, CDR2 SNEGSKA (reference sequence). With 0 bases removed from V and 4 bases from J, the gap between germline ends came to 15 bases. The CDR3 spans 15 residues. The CDR3 spells CSARDQGLPSETQYF. The CDR3 DNA follows: TGCAGTGCTAGAGATCAGGGACTCCCTTCAGAGACCCAGTACTTC.

This chain joins TRBV2 and TRBJ2-1; TRBD1 might be the D (6 bases). V lost 6 bases and J lost 0, with 9 bases in between. The germline V gene encodes CDR1 SNHLY and CDR2 FYNNEI. The CDR3 loop spans 14 amino acids. Here the CDR3 DNA reads TGTGCCAGCAGACAGGGAAGCTCCTACAATGAGCAGTTCTTC. Residues: CASRQGSSYNEQFF.